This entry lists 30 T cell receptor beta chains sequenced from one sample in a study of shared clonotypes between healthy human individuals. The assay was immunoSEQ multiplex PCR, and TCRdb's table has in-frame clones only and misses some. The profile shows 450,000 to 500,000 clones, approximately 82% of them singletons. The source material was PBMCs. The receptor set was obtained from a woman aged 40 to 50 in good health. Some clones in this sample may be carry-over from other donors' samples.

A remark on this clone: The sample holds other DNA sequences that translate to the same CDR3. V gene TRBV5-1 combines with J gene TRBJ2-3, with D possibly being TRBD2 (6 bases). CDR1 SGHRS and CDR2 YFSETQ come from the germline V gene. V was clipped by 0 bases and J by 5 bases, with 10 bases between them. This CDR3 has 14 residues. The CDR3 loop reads CASSLGLDVDTQYF. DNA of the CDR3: TGCGCCAGCAGCTTGGGACTAGATGTAGATACGCAGTATTTT.

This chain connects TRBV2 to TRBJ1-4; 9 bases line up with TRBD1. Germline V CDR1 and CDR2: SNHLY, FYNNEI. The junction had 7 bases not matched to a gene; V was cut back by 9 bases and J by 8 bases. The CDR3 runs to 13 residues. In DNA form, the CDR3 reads TGTGCCAGTGGGGACAGGGAAAGAGAAAAACTGTTTTTT. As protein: CASGDREREKLFF.

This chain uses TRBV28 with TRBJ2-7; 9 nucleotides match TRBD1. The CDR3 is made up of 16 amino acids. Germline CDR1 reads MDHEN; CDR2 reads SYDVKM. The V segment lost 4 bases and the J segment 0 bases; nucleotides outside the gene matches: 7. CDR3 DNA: TGTGCCAGCAGTTCTACCGGGACAGGGCTCTCCTACGAGCAGTACTTC. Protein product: CASSSTGTGLSYEQYF.

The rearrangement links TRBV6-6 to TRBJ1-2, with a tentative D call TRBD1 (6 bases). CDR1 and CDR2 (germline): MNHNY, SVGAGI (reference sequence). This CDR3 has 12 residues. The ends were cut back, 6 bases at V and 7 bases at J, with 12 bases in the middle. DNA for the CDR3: TGTGCCAGCAGCGGCGGGGGCCCTGGCTACACCTTC. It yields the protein CASSGGGPGYTF.

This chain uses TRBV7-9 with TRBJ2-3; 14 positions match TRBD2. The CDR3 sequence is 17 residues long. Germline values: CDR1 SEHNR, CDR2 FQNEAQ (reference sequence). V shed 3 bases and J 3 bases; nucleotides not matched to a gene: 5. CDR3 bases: TGTGCCAGCAGCTTCGGGACTAGCGGGAGTGTAACAGATACGCAGTATTTT. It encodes CASSFGTSGSVTDTQYF.

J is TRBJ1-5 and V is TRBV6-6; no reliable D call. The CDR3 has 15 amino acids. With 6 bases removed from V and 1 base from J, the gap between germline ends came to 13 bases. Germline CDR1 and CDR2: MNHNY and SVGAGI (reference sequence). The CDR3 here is CASRHLSVSNQPQHF. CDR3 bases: TGTGCCAGCAGACATCTCAGCGTCAGCAATCAGCCCCAGCATTTT.

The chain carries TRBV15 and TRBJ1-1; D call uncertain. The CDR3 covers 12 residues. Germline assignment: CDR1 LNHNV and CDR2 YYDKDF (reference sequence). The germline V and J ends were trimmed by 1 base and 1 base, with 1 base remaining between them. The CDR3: CATSRGNTEAFF. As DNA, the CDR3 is TGTGCCACCAGCAGAGGGAACACTGAAGCTTTCTTT.

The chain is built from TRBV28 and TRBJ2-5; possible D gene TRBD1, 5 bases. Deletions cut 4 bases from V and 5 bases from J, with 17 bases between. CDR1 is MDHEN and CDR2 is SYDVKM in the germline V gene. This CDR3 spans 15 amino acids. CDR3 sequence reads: CASSSWTPTDETQYF. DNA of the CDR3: TGTGCCAGCAGTTCCTGGACACCGACGGACGAGACCCAGTACTTC.

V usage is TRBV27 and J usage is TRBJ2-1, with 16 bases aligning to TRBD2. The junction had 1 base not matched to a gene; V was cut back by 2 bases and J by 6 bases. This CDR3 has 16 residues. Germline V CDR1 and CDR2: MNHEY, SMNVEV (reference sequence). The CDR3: CASSLGTSGRANEQFF. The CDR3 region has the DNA TGTGCCAGCAGTTTAGGGACTAGCGGGAGGGCCAATGAGCAGTTCTTC.

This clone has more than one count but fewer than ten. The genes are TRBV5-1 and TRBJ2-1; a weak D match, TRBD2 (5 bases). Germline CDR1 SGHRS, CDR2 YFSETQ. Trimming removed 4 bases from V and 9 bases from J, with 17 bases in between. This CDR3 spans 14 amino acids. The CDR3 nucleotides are TGCGCCAGCAGCCAAGGGTTGGGAGTTGGTGAGCAGTTCTTC. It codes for CASSQGLGVGEQFF.

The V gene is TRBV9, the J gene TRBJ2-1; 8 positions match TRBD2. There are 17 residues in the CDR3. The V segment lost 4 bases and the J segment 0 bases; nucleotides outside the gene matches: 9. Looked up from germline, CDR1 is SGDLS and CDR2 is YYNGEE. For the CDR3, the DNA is TGTGCCAGCAGCCGCGTCCTGAGCGGGAGCTCCTACAATGAGCAGTTCTTC. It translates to CASSRVLSGSSYNEQFF.

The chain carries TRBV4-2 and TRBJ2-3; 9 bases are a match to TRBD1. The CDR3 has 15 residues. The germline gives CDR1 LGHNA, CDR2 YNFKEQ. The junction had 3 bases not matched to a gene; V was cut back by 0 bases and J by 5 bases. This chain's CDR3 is CASSQEGTGIDTQYF. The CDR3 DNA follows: TGTGCCAGCAGCCAAGAGGGGACAGGGATAGATACGCAGTATTTT.

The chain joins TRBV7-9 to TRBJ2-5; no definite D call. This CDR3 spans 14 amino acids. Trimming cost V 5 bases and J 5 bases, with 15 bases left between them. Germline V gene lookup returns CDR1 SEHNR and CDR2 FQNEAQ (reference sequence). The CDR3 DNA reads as TGTGCCAGCAGCCCTGAACGCACCTGGGAGACCCAGTACTTC. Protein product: CASSPERTWETQYF.

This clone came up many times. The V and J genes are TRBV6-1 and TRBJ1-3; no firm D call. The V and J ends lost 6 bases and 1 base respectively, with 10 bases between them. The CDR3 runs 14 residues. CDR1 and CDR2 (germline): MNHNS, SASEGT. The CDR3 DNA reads TGTGCCAGCAGGAAGGAGCCTTCTGGAAACACCATATATTTT. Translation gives CASRKEPSGNTIYF.

CDR3 in DNA: TGTGCCTGGAGTGTTGGAATAGCGGGAGGTACCCCAGATACGCAGTATTTT. Translating it yields CAWSVGIAGGTPDTQYF. V and J are TRBV30 and TRBJ2-3; 10 bases map to TRBD2. The CDR3 contains 17 residues. CDR1 and CDR2 (germline): GTSNPN, SVGIG (reference sequence). After removal of 0 bases from V and 4 bases from J, the junction contained 10 bases not matched to a gene.

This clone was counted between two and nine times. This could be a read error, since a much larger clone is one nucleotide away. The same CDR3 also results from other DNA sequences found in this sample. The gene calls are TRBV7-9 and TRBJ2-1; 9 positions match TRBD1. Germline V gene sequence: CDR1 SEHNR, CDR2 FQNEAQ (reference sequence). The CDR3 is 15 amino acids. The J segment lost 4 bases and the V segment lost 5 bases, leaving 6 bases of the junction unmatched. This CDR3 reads CASSPRDRVYNEQFF. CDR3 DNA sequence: TGTGCCAGCAGCCCCCGGGACAGGGTTTACAATGAGCAGTTCTTC.

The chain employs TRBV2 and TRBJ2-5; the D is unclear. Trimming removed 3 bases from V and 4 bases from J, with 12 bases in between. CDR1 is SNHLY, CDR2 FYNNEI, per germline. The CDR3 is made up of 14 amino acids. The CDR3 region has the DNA TGTGCCAGCAGTGACGGGCGATTCCCAGAGACCCAGTACTTC. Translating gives CASSDGRFPETQYF.

CDR3 sequence: CAWSVAYGYTF. The CDR3 DNA sequence: TGTGCCTGGAGTGTAGCCTATGGCTACACCTTC. V gene TRBV30 combines with J gene TRBJ1-2; D remains ambiguous. CDR1 and CDR2 from the germline V gene are GTSNPN and SVGIG (reference sequence). V was pared by 0 bases and J by 4 bases, with 3 bases between. The CDR3 runs 11 residues.

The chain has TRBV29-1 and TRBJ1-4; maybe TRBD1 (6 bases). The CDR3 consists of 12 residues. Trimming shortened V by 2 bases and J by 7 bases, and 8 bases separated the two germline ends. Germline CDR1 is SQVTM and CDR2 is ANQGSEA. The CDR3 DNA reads TGCAGCGTTGAAAGGGGGGGTGAAAAACTGTTTTTT. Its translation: CSVERGGEKLFF. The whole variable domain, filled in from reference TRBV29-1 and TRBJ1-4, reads SAVISQKPSRDICQRGTSLTIQCQVDSQVTMMFWYRQQPGQSLTLIATANQGSEATYESGFVIDKFPISRPNLTFSTLTVSNMSPEDSSIYLCSVERGGEKLFFGSGTQLSVL.

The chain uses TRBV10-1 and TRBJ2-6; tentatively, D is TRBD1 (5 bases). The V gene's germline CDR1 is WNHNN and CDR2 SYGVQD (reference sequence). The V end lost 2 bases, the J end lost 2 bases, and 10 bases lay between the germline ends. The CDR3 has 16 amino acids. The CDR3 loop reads CASSEAKGTGANVLTF. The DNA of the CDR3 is TGCGCCAGCAGTGAGGCTAAGGGGACTGGGGCCAACGTCCTGACTTTC.

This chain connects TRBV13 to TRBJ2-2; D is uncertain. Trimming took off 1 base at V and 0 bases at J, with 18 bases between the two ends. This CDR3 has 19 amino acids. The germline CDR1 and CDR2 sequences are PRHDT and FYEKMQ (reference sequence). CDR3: CASSLDPPTRSSNTGELFF. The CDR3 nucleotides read TGTGCCAGCAGCTTAGATCCCCCGACTCGTTCGTCGAACACCGGGGAGCTGTTTTTT.

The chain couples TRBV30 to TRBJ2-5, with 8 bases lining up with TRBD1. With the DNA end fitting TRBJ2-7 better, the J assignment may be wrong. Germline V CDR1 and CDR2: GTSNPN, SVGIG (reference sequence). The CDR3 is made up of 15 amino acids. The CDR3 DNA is TGTGCCTGGAGTGTACCGGGCAGGGGGCCCTACGAGCAGTACTTC. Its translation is CAWSVPGRGPYEQYF.

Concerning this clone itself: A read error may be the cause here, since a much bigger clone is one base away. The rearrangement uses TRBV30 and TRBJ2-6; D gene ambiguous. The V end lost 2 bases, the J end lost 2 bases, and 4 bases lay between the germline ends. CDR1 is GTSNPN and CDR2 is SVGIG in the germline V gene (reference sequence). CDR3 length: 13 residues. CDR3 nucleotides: TGTGCCTGGAGTCGAACTGGGGCCAACGTCCTGACTTTC. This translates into CAWSRTGANVLTF.

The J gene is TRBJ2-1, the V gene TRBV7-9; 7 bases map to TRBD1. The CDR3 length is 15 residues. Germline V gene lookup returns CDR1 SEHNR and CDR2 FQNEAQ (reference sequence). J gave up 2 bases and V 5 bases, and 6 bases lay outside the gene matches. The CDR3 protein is CASSADRATYNEQFF. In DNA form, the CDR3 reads TGTGCCAGCAGCGCCGACAGGGCAACCTACAATGAGCAGTTCTTC. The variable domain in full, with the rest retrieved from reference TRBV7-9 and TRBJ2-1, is DTGVSQNPRHKITKRGQNVTFRCDPISEHNRLYWYRQTLGQGPEFLTYFQNEAQLEKSRLLSDRFSAERPKGSFSTLEIQRTEQGDSAMYLCASSADRATYNEQFFGPGTRLTVL.

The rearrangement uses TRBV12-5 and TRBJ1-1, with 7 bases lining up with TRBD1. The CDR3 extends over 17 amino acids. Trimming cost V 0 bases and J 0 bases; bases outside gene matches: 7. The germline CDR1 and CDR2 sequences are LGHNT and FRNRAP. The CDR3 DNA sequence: TGTGCTAGTGGTTTGGTACTGGTGGGACAGATGAACACTGAAGCTTTCTTT. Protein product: CASGLVLVGQMNTEAFF.

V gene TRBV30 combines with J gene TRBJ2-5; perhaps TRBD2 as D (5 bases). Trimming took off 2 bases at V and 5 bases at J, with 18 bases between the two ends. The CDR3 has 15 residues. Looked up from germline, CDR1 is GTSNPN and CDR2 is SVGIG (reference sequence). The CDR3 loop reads CAWSRPRGRGETQYF. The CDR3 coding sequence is TGTGCCTGGAGTCGCCCAAGAGGGAGAGGGGAGACCCAGTACTTC.

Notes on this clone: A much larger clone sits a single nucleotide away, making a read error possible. CDR3 loop: CASSQNKETQYF. The CDR3 DNA is TGTGCCAGCAGCCAAAATAAAGAGACCCAGTACTTC. The V gene is TRBV7-7, the J gene TRBJ2-5; D is ambiguous. The CDR3 sequence is 12 residues long. The V gene lost 5 bases and the J gene lost 3 bases, with 7 bases spanning the gap. CDR1 is SSHAT, CDR2 FNYEAQ, per germline (reference sequence).

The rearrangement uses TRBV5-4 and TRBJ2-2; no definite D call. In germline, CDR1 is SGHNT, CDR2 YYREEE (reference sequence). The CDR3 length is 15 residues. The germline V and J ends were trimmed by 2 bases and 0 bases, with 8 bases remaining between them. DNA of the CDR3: TGTGCCAGCAGCTTTCCGGATGCGAACACCGGGGAGCTGTTTTTT. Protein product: CASSFPDANTGELFF.

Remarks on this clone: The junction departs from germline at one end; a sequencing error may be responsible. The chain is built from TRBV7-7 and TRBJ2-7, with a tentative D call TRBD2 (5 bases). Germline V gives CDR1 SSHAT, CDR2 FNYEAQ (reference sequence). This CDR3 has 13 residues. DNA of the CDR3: TGTGCTAGCAGCCCCGGGAACGATTACGAGCAGTACTTC. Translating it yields CASSPGNDYEQYF.

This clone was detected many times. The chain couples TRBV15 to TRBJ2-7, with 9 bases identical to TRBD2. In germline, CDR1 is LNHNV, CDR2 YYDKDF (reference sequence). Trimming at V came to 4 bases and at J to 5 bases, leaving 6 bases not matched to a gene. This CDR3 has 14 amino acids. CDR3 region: CATSILAGLDEQYF. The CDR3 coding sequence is TGTGCCACCAGCATCCTAGCGGGACTAGACGAGCAGTACTTC.